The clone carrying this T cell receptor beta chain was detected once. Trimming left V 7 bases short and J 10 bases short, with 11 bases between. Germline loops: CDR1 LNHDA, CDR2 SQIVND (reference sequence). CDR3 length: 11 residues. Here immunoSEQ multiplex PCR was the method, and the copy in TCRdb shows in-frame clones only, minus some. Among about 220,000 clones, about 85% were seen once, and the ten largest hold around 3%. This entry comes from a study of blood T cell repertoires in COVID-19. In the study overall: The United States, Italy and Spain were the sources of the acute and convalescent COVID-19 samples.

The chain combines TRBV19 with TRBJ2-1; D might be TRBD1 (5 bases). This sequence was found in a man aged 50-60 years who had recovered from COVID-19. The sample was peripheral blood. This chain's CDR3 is CASTGFREQFF. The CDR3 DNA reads TGTGCCAGTACAGGGTTTAGGGAGCAGTTCTTC.